This passage covers 5 T cell receptor beta chains from one sample sequenced in a study of regulatory T cells in long-lasting Graves disease. Noted time point: persistent/refractory GD, antithyroid drugs over 5 years with positive TRAb. After RNA was extracted from PBMCs, the TCR library was made from it. Library construction for TCR beta used iRepertoire HTBI primers and Arm-PCR of CDR3 regions. TCRdb re-analysed the multiplex PCR reads in MiXCR, keeping a single row per CDR3 protein. The top ten clones hold 13% of a sample with roughly 500,000 distinct CDR3 sequences, about 20% of them seen once. The sequenced sample was peripheral blood mononuclear cells (PBMCs), obtained when the disease was refractory, from a patient treated with antithyroid drugs. Receptors originate from a female donor with Graves disease.

A few counts support this clonotype. The chain links TRBV5-1 to TRBJ1-4, with a possible D match to TRBD1 (5 bases). The CDR3 is made up of 15 amino acids. Germline lookup yields CDR1 SGHRS and CDR2 YFSETQ. Trimming cost V 4 bases and J 0 bases, with 10 bases left between them. Here the CDR3 DNA reads TGCGCCAGCAGCCCCCAGACAGCAACTAATGAAAAACTGTTTTTT. This translates into CASSPQTATNEKLFF.

This clonotype was seen repeatedly, ten times or more. The chain employs TRBV28 and TRBJ1-5; D unresolved. Looked up from germline, CDR1 is MDHEN and CDR2 is SYDVKM. CDR3 length: 12 amino acids. V lost 7 bases and J lost 3, with 7 bases in between. CDR3 nucleotide sequence: TGTGCCAGCACCCGGACCAATCAGCCCCAGCATTTT. Amino acids: CASTRTNQPQHF.

This clonotype was found many times. The chain carries TRBV11-2 and TRBJ1-3, with D possibly matching TRBD1 (5 bases). V was cut by 5 bases and J by 1 base, with 15 bases left in between. The CDR3 extends over 16 amino acids. Germline CDR1 is SGHAT and CDR2 is FQNNGV. The CDR3 protein is CASSTAGTSSGNTIYF. CDR3 sequence (DNA): TGTGCCAGCAGCACCGCCGGGACGTCTTCTGGAAACACCATATATTTT.

This clonotype showed up many times. V is TRBV11-1 and J is TRBJ1-1; D is perhaps TRBD1 (5 bases). Germline V gene lookup returns CDR1 SGHAT and CDR2 FQDESV (reference sequence). This CDR3 comprises 15 residues. The V gene lost 2 bases and the J gene lost 4 bases, with 14 bases spanning the gap. The CDR3 loop reads CASSLFERQITEAFF. The CDR3 nucleotides read TGTGCCAGCAGCTTATTCGAAAGACAGATCACTGAAGCTTTCTTT. The full variable domain, rest sourced from reference TRBV11-1 and TRBJ1-1, is EAEVAQSPRYKITEKSQAVAFWCDPISGHATLYWYRQILGQGPELLVQFQDESVVDDSQLPKDRFSAERLKGVDSTLKIQPAELGDSAMYLCASSLFERQITEAFFGQGTRLTVV.

The rearrangement joins TRBV28 to TRBJ2-7; the match to TRBD2 covers 15 bases. The CDR3 length is 18 residues. CDR1 MDHEN and CDR2 SYDVKM come from the germline V gene. V was clipped by 6 bases and J by 7 bases; unmatched bases: 16. The CDR3 loop reads CASSSGLAGGPIPKEQYF. The CDR3 coding sequence is TGTGCCAGCAGCTCAGGACTAGCGGGAGGGCCTATCCCAAAGGAGCAGTACTTC.